This T cell receptor (beta chain) was retrieved from a study of blood T cell repertoires in COVID-19. Across the study: The analysed material was cDNA or gDNA that came from T cells, B-cell-depleted T cells, or PBMCs.

TCRdb's copy holds only in-frame clones and misses some; the assay was immunoSEQ multiplex PCR. Here the sample spans about 150,000 clones, 84% being singletons. The V gene's germline CDR1 is LNHDA and CDR2 SQIVND (reference sequence). The CDR3 spans 19 residues. Unmatched junction bases numbered 18, after V lost 4 bases and J lost 3 bases. Participants' own reports of clinical history determined their cohort assignment. Exposed study participants had met a COVID-19 case within 2 weeks before entry. This TCR came from a woman aged 50 to 65 who had been exposed to COVID-19. Sequencing was done on a sample of PBMCs or T cells enriched from blood (not recorded which). The chain is built from TRBV19 and TRBJ2-4; TRBD1 agrees at 7 bases. For the CDR3, the DNA is TGTGCCAGTAGTACCGCGACAGGGCCCCCCCTTTCAAACAAAAACATTCAGTACTTC. It translates to CASSTATGPPLSNKNIQYF.